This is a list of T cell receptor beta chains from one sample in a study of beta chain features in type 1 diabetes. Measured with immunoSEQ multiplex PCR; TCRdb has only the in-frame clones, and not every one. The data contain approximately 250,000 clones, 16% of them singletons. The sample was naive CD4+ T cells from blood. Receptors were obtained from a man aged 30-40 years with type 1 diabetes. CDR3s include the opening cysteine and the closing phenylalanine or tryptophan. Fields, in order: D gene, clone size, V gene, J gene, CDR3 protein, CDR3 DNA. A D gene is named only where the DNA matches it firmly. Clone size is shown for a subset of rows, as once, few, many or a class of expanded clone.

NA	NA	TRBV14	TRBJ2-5	CASSQESYSGGETQYF	TGTGCCAGCAGCCAAGAATCCTATAGCGGAGGCGAGACCCAGTACTTC
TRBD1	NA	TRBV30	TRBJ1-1	CAWSGAGGRGTEAFF	TGTGCCTGGAGTGGGGCAGGGGGGAGAGGCACTGAAGCTTTCTTT
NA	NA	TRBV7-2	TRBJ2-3	CASSWPGSDTQYF	TGTGCCAGCAGCTGGCCGGGGTCCGATACGCAGTATTTT
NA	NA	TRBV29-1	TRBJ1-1	CSVAKILNTEAFF	TGCAGCGTCGCTAAGATTCTGAACACTGAAGCTTTCTTT
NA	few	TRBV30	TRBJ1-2	CAWTVPVYGYTF	TGTGCCTGGACCGTTCCGGTATATGGCTACACCTTC
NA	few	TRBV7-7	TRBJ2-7	CASSNSGSSYEQYF	TGTGCTAGCAGCAATAGCGGATCCTCCTACGAGCAGTACTTC
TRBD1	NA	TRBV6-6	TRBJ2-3	CASSYPQGATDTQYF	TGTGCCAGCAGTTATCCCCAGGGGGCAACAGATACGCAGTATTTT
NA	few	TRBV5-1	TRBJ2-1	CASSLDRTYNEQFF	TGCGCCAGCAGCTTGGACAGGACCTACAATGAGCAGTTCTTC
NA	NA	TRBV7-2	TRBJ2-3	CASSLGLAADTQYF	TGTGCCAGCAGCTTAGGGTTAGCGGCAGATACGCAGTATTTT
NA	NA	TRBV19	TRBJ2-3	CASSVIASTDTQYF	TGTGCCAGTAGTGTGATAGCTAGCACAGATACGCAGTATTTT
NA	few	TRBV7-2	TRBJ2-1	CASSTLAIHEQFF	TGTGCCAGCAGCACCCTAGCGATCCATGAGCAGTTCTTC
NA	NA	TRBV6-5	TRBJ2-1	CASSYSPSSYNEQFF	TGTGCCAGCAGTTACTCACCGAGCTCCTACAATGAGCAGTTCTTC
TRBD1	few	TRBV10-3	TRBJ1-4	CAIGTGGDEKLFF	TGTGCCATCGGGACAGGGGGCGATGAAAAACTGTTTTTT
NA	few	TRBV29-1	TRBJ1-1	CSVVGRALDTEAFF	TGCAGCGTTGTGGGCAGGGCTTTGGACACTGAAGCTTTCTTT
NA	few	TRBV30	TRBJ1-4	CAWSGGFGSEKLFF	TGTGCCTGGAGTGGGGGATTTGGGAGCGAAAAACTGTTTTTT
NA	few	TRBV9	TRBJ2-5	CASSVRTTAQETQYF	TGTGCCAGCAGCGTTCGTACTACGGCACAAGAGACCCAGTACTTC
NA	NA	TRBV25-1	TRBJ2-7	CASRIGDEQYF	TGTGCCAGCAGGATAGGAGACGAGCAGTACTTC
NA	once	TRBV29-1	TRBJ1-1	CSVIDSVNTEAFF	TGCAGCGTTATCGACAGTGTGAACACTGAAGCTTTCTTT
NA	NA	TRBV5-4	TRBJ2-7	CASSLDGASEVHEQYF	TGTGCCAGCAGCTTGGATGGGGCTTCGGAGGTCCACGAGCAGTACTTC
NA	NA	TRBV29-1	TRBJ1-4	CSSKLATNEKLFF	TGCAGCTCAAAGCTTGCAACTAATGAAAAACTGTTTTTT
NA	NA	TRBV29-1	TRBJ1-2	CSAGQETYGYTF	TGCAGCGCGGGCCAGGAGACCTATGGCTACACCTTC
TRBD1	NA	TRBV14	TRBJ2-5	CASSQVPGTGAAVDQYF	TGTGCCAGCAGCCAAGTCCCCGGGACAGGGGCTGCTGTGGACCAGTACTTC
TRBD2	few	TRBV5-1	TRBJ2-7	CASSLEASGFGEQYF	TGCGCCAGCAGCTTGGAGGCTAGCGGGTTTGGCGAGCAGTACTTC
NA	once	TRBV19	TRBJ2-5	CASSPADRRQETQYF	TGTGCCAGTAGTCCAGCGGACCGACGTCAAGAGACCCAGTACTTC
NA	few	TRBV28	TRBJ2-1	CASNLQGGNEQFF	TGTGCCAGCAACCTCCAGGGGGGCAATGAGCAGTTCTTC
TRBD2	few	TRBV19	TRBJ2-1	CASSVGTRGVDEQFF	TGTGCCAGTAGTGTTGGGACTAGAGGGGTAGATGAGCAGTTCTTC
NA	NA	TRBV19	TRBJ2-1	CASKIGARVRGDEQFF	TGTGCCAGTAAAATAGGGGCCAGGGTGAGAGGCGATGAGCAGTTCTTC
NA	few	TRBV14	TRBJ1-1	CASSQEGAGTRTEAFF	TGTGCCAGCAGCCAAGAAGGGGCCGGGACACGAACTGAAGCTTTCTTT
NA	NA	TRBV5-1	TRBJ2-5	CASRELGGRQETQYF	TGCGCCAGCAGAGAATTGGGAGGTCGTCAAGAGACCCAGTACTTC
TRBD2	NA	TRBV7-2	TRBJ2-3	CASSFRLAGGPDTQYF	TGTGCCAGCAGCTTCAGACTAGCGGGAGGACCAGATACGCAGTATTTT
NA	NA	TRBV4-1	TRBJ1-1	CASSQVSTYPEAFF	TGCGCCAGCAGCCAAGTTTCGACATACCCTGAAGCTTTCTTT
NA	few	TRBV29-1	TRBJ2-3	CSVASQDVDTQYF	TGCAGCGTTGCCTCTCAGGACGTAGATACGCAGTATTTT
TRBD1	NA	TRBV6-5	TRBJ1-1	CASSYPLGQGNTEAFF	TGTGCCAGCAGTTACCCGCTAGGACAGGGGAACACTGAAGCTTTCTTT
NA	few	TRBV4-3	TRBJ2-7	CASSQSLLGYEQYF	TGCGCCAGCAGCCAAAGTCTGCTAGGGTATGAGCAGTACTTC
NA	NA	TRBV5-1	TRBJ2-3	CASLSAASTDTQYF	TGCGCCAGCCTCTCAGCGGCTAGCACAGATACGCAGTATTTT
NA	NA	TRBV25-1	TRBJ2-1	CASSASGTWNEQFF	TGTGCCAGCAGTGCCTCCGGGACTTGGAATGAGCAGTTCTTC
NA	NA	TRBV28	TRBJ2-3	CASSLTQMDSTDTQYF	TGTGCCAGCAGTTTAACCCAAATGGATAGCACAGATACGCAGTATTTT
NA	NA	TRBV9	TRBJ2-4	CASSYYGDIQYF	TGTGCCAGCAGTTATTACGGGGACATTCAGTACTTC
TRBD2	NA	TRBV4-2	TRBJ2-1	CASSQDVRERFYEQFF	TGTGCCAGCAGCCAAGATGTGCGGGAGAGGTTCTATGAGCAGTTCTTC
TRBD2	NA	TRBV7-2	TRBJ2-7	CASSLTSGTYEQYF	TGTGCCAGCAGCTTAACTAGCGGAACCTACGAGCAGTACTTC
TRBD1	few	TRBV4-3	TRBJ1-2	CASSQRTGVNYGYTF	TGCGCCAGCAGCCAAAGGACAGGGGTTAACTATGGCTACACCTTC
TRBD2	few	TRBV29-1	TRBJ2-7	CSVEGLAGSEQYF	TGCAGCGTTGAAGGACTAGCGGGATCCGAGCAGTACTTC
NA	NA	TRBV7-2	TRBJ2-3	CASSSEEYTDTQYF	TGTGCCAGCAGCTCCGAAGAATACACAGATACGCAGTATTTT
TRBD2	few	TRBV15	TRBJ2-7	CATSRDGVAGEDEQYF	TGTGCCACCAGCAGAGATGGGGTAGCGGGAGAAGACGAGCAGTACTTC
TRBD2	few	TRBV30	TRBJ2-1	CAWRLAGVQHEQFF	TGTGCCTGGAGATTAGCGGGAGTTCAGCATGAGCAGTTCTTC
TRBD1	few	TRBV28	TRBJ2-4	CASYAGQGGAKNIQYF	TGTGCCAGCTACGCTGGACAGGGGGGGGCCAAAAACATTCAGTACTTC
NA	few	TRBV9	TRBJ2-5	CASSAVSLVRETQYF	TGTGCCAGCAGCGCGGTAAGCCTAGTACGTGAGACCCAGTACTTC
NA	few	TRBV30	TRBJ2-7	CAWINKVTYEQYF	TGTGCCTGGATTAACAAGGTCACCTACGAGCAGTACTTC
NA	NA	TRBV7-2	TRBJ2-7	CASSLLYEQYF	TGTGCCAGCAGCTTGCTCTACGAGCAGTACTTC
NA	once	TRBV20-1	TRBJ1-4	CSARGVGELFF	TGCAGTGCTAGAGGCGTGGGAGAACTGTTTTTT
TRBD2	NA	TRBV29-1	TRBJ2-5	CSVAGGPVETQYF	TGCAGCGTAGCGGGAGGGCCTGTAGAGACCCAGTACTTC
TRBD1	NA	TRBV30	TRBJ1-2	CAWTRDSYGYTF	TGTGCCTGGACCCGGGACAGCTATGGCTACACCTTC
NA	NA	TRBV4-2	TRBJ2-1	CASSQTDREQFF	TGTGCCAGCAGCCAAACCGACAGAGAGCAGTTCTTC